Shown below are 32 T cell receptor beta chains from a single sample sequenced in a study of Tregs in tolerant kidney transplant recipients. Recipients received nonmyeloablative bone marrow transplants from related graft donors, with transient mixed chimerism. The data were produced by immunoSEQ multiplex PCR, yet TCRdb's version contains in-frame clones alone and is incomplete. The table records tens of thousands of clones, 80% to 95% of them present only once. The specimen was CD4+ T cells from blood (PBMCs), collected 12 months after the transplant. All receptors derive from a human patient who received a combined kidney and bone marrow transplant. Some T cells may be the graft donor's.

The genes are TRBV28 and TRBJ1-1, with TRBD1 as a possible D gene (6 bases). Trimming shortened V by 6 bases and J by 6 bases, and 20 bases separated the two germline ends. CDR3 length equals 15 residues. Germline CDR1 MDHEN, CDR2 SYDVKM. The CDR3 region is CASSLRGVEGAEAFF. DNA of the CDR3: TGTGCCAGCAGCTTACGGGGGGTGGAGGGGGCTGAAGCTTTCTTT.

A single count supports this clone. The gene calls are TRBV13 and TRBJ2-1; TRBD1 agrees at 7 bases. Germline assignment: CDR1 PRHDT and CDR2 FYEKMQ (reference sequence). V trimming: 1 base; J trimming: 1 base; junction bases outside the gene matches: 1. This CDR3 spans 15 amino acids. The CDR3, as DNA: TGTGCCAGCAGCTTAGACAGGGGATCCTACAATGAGCAGTTCTTC. Its translation is CASSLDRGSYNEQFF. Together with reference TRBV13 and TRBJ2-1, the CDR3 gives the full variable domain: AAGVIQSPRHLIKEKRETATLKCYPIPRHDTVYWYQQGPGQDPQFLISFYEKMQSDKGSIPDRFSAQQFSDYHSELNMSSLELGDSALYFCASSLDRGSYNEQFFGPGTRLTVL.

The CDR3 bases are TGTGCCGGAGTTTTAGTGCTCGCAGATACGCAGTATTTT. This codes for CAGVLVLADTQYF. The chain links TRBV7-9 to TRBJ2-3, with no clear D. Trimming took off 11 bases at V and 4 bases at J, with 16 bases between the two ends. CDR3 length: 13 amino acids. CDR1 is SEHNR and CDR2 is FQNEAQ in the germline V gene (reference sequence).

The chain joins TRBV27 to TRBJ2-3; 10 bases align to TRBD2. This CDR3 has 18 amino acids. From germline, CDR1 is MNHEY and CDR2 SMNVEV (reference sequence). V lost 6 bases and J lost 2; bases outside the gene matches: 14. The CDR3 here is CASSSPGASGGYTDTQYF. The DNA of the CDR3 is TGTGCCAGCAGCTCCCCAGGGGCTAGCGGGGGTTACACAGATACGCAGTATTTT.

The genes are TRBV6-6 and TRBJ1-5; D is uncertain. This CDR3 contains 14 residues. Between the trimmed V and J ends, which lost 2 bases and 6 bases, there was a span of 11 bases. Germline V gene sequence: CDR1 MNHNY, CDR2 SVGAGI (reference sequence). As DNA, the CDR3 is TGTGCCAGCAGTTACAACAGTGTTCGTCAGCCCCAGCATTTT. This translates into CASSYNSVRQPQHF.

V usage is TRBV27 and J usage is TRBJ1-2, with a tentative D call TRBD1 (6 bases). The CDR3 has 14 amino acids. The germline V gene has CDR1 MNHEY and CDR2 SMNVEV (reference sequence). The V end lost 0 bases, the J end lost 8 bases, and 13 bases lay between the germline ends. Written as DNA, the CDR3 is TGTGCCAGCAGTTTATCGCGCGGACAGAGCGGCTACACCTTC. Translating gives CASSLSRGQSGYTF.

The V and J genes are TRBV7-3 and TRBJ1-3; 9 bases align to TRBD1. Germline assignment: CDR1 SGHTA and CDR2 FQGTGA. The trim removed 6 bases at V and 1 base at J, leaving 13 bases unmatched. The CDR3 contains 18 residues. CDR3 bases: TGTGCCAGCAGTATACGGGACAGGGTTTCTTCATCTGGAAACACCATATATTTT. Residues: CASSIRDRVSSSGNTIYF.

The rearrangement uses TRBV5-1 and TRBJ2-7, with a tentative D call TRBD1 (6 bases). Germline-derived CDR1 and CDR2 are SGHRS and YFSETQ. The CDR3 runs 15 residues. Between the trimmed V and J ends, which lost 0 bases and 1 base, there was a span of 11 bases. The CDR3 nucleotides read TGCGCCAGCAGCTTGGATCAGGGGCGTTCCTACGAGCAGTACTTC. It encodes CASSLDQGRSYEQYF.

The chain recombines TRBV25-1 with TRBJ1-6; TRBD1 matches at 7 bases. The CDR3 contains 15 residues. Losses at the gene ends were 5 bases for V and 10 bases for J; bases not matched to a gene: 11. The germline gives CDR1 MGHDK, CDR2 SYGVNS. The DNA for the CDR3 is TGTGCCAGCAGTCTGGAGAACAGGGGACGGTCACCCCTCCACTTT. Translation: CASSLENRGRSPLHF. Together with reference TRBV25-1 and TRBJ1-6, the CDR3 gives the full variable domain: EADIYQTPRYLVIGTGKKITLECSQTMGHDKMYWYQQDPGMELHLIHYSYGVNSTEKGDLSSESTVSRIRTEHFPLTLESARPSHTSQYLCASSLENRGRSPLHFGNGTRLTVT.

This clone has only a few counts. J is TRBJ1-4 and V is TRBV7-9, with TRBD1 identical over 8 bases. Germline V gene lookup returns CDR1 SEHNR and CDR2 FQNEAQ (reference sequence). The CDR3 contains 15 residues. Unmatched junction bases numbered 4, after V lost 0 bases and J lost 7 bases. CDR3 amino acids: CASSLARTGSEKLFF. Here the CDR3 DNA reads TGTGCCAGCAGCTTAGCCCGGACAGGGTCTGAAAAACTGTTTTTT.

The V call is TRBV2, the J call TRBJ2-5; 13 bases line up with TRBD2. Germline V CDR1 and CDR2: SNHLY, FYNNEI. The CDR3 loop spans 15 amino acids. J gave up 11 bases and V 6 bases, and 12 bases lay outside the gene matches. The CDR3 DNA is TGTGCCAGCAGCATACTAGCGGGAGGGGGCAAGGAGCAGTACTTC. Encoded protein: CASSILAGGGKEQYF.

The rearrangement links TRBV11-3 to TRBJ2-7; tentative D call: TRBD2 (5 bases). The ends were cut back, 1 base at V and 4 bases at J, with 11 bases in the middle. Germline V CDR1 and CDR2: SGHNT, YENEEA. There are 14 residues in the CDR3. The DNA of the CDR3 is TGTGCCAGCAGCTTAGGGGGAGCTACTTACGAGCAGTACTTC. Translation gives CASSLGGATYEQYF.

The chain uses TRBV14 and TRBJ1-1; D possibly corresponds to TRBD1 (5 bases). V was trimmed by 0 bases and J by 11 bases, leaving 19 bases between them. This CDR3 has 15 residues. The V gene's germline CDR1 is SGHDN and CDR2 FVKESK. CDR3 protein: CASSQEGQVGQIAFF. DNA for the CDR3: TGTGCCAGCAGCCAAGAGGGGCAGGTGGGTCAGATCGCTTTCTTT.

The J gene is TRBJ1-3, the V gene TRBV19; 9 bases map to TRBD1. Germline CDR1 and CDR2: LNHDA and SQIVND (reference sequence). The CDR3 length is 15 residues. J gave up 4 bases and V 4 bases, and 5 bases lay outside the gene matches. The CDR3 here is CASSTQTGGGNTIYF. DNA of the CDR3: TGTGCCAGTAGTACACAAACAGGGGGCGGAAACACCATATATTTT.

V gene TRBV7-7 combines with J gene TRBJ2-2, with TRBD1 matching 7 bases. CDR1 is SSHAT, CDR2 FNYEAQ, per germline (reference sequence). V lost 1 base to trimming and J lost 1 base; unmatched junction nucleotides: 3. This CDR3 contains 16 residues. For the CDR3, the DNA is TGTGCCAGCAGCTTAGTCGCAGGGGGGAACACCGGGGAGCTGTTTTTT. It specifies CASSLVAGGNTGELFF.

This clone is a singleton in its sample. The gene calls are TRBV9 and TRBJ2-1; D is possibly TRBD1 (5 bases). The CDR3 runs 13 residues. Per germline, CDR1 SGDLS and CDR2 YYNGEE. Trimming cost V 0 bases and J 5 bases, with 6 bases left between them. CDR3 loop: CASSVGQNNEQFF. The CDR3, as DNA: TGTGCCAGCAGCGTAGGACAGAACAATGAGCAGTTCTTC.

This chain links TRBV9 with TRBJ2-1; 13 nucleotides align to TRBD2. CDR3 length equals 15 residues. Germline loops: CDR1 SGDLS, CDR2 YYNGEE. The J segment lost 9 bases and the V segment lost 3 bases, leaving 6 bases of the junction unmatched. In nucleotides, the CDR3 is TGTGCCAGCAGCGCGGGACTAGCGGGATTGGGTGAGCAGTTCTTC. Its translation: CASSAGLAGLGEQFF. Variable domain in full (rest from reference TRBV9 and TRBJ2-1): DSGVTQTPKHLITATGQRVTLRCSPRSGDLSVYWYQQSLDQGLQFLIQYYNGEERAKGNILERFSAQQFPDLHSELNLSSLELGDSALYFCASSAGLAGLGEQFFGPGTRLTVL.

Here the CDR3 reads CASSQPTYRGSTDTQYF. CDR3 coding DNA: TGCGCCAGCAGCCAACCAACCTACAGGGGAAGCACAGATACGCAGTATTTT. The chain combines TRBV4-1 with TRBJ2-3; 7 bases fit TRBD1. The CDR3 is 17 amino acids. The V gene end was trimmed by 2 bases and the J gene end by 0 bases; junction bases not matched to a gene: 8. Germline V CDR1 and CDR2: MGHRA, YSYEKL.

This clone was observed once. The CDR3 region is CASSLHGRGLYIQYF. CDR3 DNA sequence: TGTGCCAGCAGTTTACACGGCAGGGGGCTATACATTCAGTACTTC. The gene calls are TRBV27 and TRBJ2-4; 8 nucleotides match TRBD1. J gave up 8 bases and V 2 bases, and 8 bases lay outside the gene matches. This CDR3 has 15 residues. Germline loops: CDR1 MNHEY, CDR2 SMNVEV (reference sequence).

The CDR3 loop is CASSPRGSGSPAPQYF. The CDR3 DNA reads as TGTGCCAGCAGCCCCCGGGGTAGCGGGTCCCCGGCCCCCCAGTACTTC. V gene TRBV9 combines with J gene TRBJ2-5, with 7 bases identical to TRBD2. CDR3 size: 16 residues. Per germline, CDR1 SGDLS and CDR2 YYNGEE. With 4 bases clipped from V and 9 bases from J, the junction kept 18 bases outside the gene matches. Complete variable domain (other parts from reference TRBV9 and TRBJ2-5): DSGVTQTPKHLITATGQRVTLRCSPRSGDLSVYWYQQSLDQGLQFLIQYYNGEERAKGNILERFSAQQFPDLHSELNLSSLELGDSALYFCASSPRGSGSPAPQYFGPGTRLLVL.

This chain links TRBV5-4 with TRBJ2-5; 7 bases are a match to TRBD2. V dropped 1 base and J dropped 2; count of bases not matched to a gene: 14. Germline CDR1 SGHNT, CDR2 YYREEE (reference sequence). The length of the CDR3 is 18 residues. In nucleotides, the CDR3 is TGTGCCAGCAGCTTGTCTCAGCGGGGAATAAATGAACAAGAGACCCAGTACTTC. Translated: CASSLSQRGINEQETQYF. Together with reference TRBV5-4 and TRBJ2-5, the CDR3 gives the full variable domain: ETGVTQSPTHLIKTRGQQVTLRCSSQSGHNTVSWYQQALGQGPQFIFQYYREEENGRGNFPPRFSGLQFPNYSSELNVNALELDDSALYLCASSLSQRGINEQETQYFGPGTRLLVL.

CDR3 loop: CASSTGTDPNYGYTF. The DNA for the CDR3 is TGTGCCAGCAGCACCGGGACAGACCCTAACTATGGCTACACCTTC. The rearrangement joins TRBV2 to TRBJ1-2; TRBD1 matches at 7 bases. The germline V gene encodes CDR1 SNHLY and CDR2 FYNNEI. The junction had 7 bases not matched to a gene; V was cut back by 6 bases and J by 0 bases. The CDR3 consists of 15 residues.

The J gene is TRBJ1-3, the V gene TRBV7-2; 11 bases are shared with TRBD1. Germline V CDR1 and CDR2: SGHTA, FQGNSA. CDR3 length: 15 amino acids. The trim removed 1 base at V and 6 bases at J, leaving 2 bases unmatched. DNA for the CDR3: TGTGCCAGCAGCTTAGTGGGACAGGGGGTAAACACCATATATTTT. Translated, it gives CASSLVGQGVNTIYF.

This clone was observed a single time. The chain combines TRBV4-2 with TRBJ1-5, with 7 positions matching TRBD1. V was pared by 5 bases and J by 5 bases, with 3 bases of the junction left unmatched. Germline CDR1 reads LGHNA; CDR2 reads YNFKEQ. This CDR3 has 13 amino acids. The CDR3 sequence: CASSGQDHQPQHF. CDR3 nucleotide sequence: TGTGCCAGCAGCGGACAGGACCATCAGCCCCAGCATTTT.

The J gene is TRBJ1-5, the V gene TRBV19; TRBD1 matches at 7 bases. V lost 3 bases and J lost 5; bases outside the gene matches: 4. This CDR3 has 14 amino acids. The V gene's germline CDR1 is LNHDA and CDR2 SQIVND (reference sequence). The CDR3 loop is CASSIGTEYQPQHF. The DNA for the CDR3 is TGTGCCAGTAGTATCGGGACAGAATATCAGCCCCAGCATTTT.

V usage is TRBV4-3 and J usage is TRBJ1-2; TRBD1 agrees at 11 bases. This CDR3 region has 16 residues. Trimming cost V 3 bases and J 4 bases; bases outside gene matches: 7. The germline V gene has CDR1 LGHNA and CDR2 YSLEER. The CDR3 here is CASSHISGTGGYGYTF. CDR3 bases: TGCGCCAGCAGCCATATATCCGGGACAGGGGGCTATGGCTACACCTTC.

In its sample, this clone was seen a few times. V usage is TRBV2 and J usage is TRBJ1-4; the match to TRBD1 covers 8 bases. CDR3 size: 15 residues. V was pared by 6 bases and J by 5 bases, with 8 bases of the junction left unmatched. The germline V gene encodes CDR1 SNHLY and CDR2 FYNNEI. The CDR3 is CASRDRGFLNEKLFF. The CDR3 bases are TGTGCCAGCAGAGACAGGGGTTTCCTGAATGAAAAACTGTTTTTT.

This chain connects TRBV28 to TRBJ2-7; D gene ambiguous. V lost 2 bases and J lost 4, with 9 bases in between. The CDR3 length is 13 residues. In germline, CDR1 is MDHEN, CDR2 SYDVKM. For the CDR3, the DNA is TGTGCCAGCAGTTTAACCAGGTTGTACGAGCAGTACTTC. Translated, it gives CASSLTRLYEQYF.

The chain uses TRBV7-2 and TRBJ2-5; D is perhaps TRBD2 (5 bases). With 2 bases removed from V and 2 bases from J, the gap between germline ends came to 15 bases. CDR1 and CDR2 from the germline V gene are SGHTA and FQGNSA. CDR3 length: 16 residues. The CDR3 loop is CASSLTGRPQQETQYF. CDR3 nucleotides: TGTGCCAGCAGCTTAACGGGGAGACCCCAACAAGAGACCCAGTACTTC.

The chain uses TRBV4-2 and TRBJ1-1; D gene ambiguous. This CDR3 has 15 amino acids. Germline CDR1 is LGHNA and CDR2 is YNFKEQ. V was pared by 0 bases and J by 1 base, with 9 bases between. The CDR3 is CASSQEVRENTEAFF. DNA for the CDR3: TGTGCCAGCAGCCAAGAAGTTCGAGAGAACACTGAAGCTTTCTTT.

V usage is TRBV7-3 and J usage is TRBJ2-5; TRBD2 matches 11 bases. V lost 1 base and J lost 0; bases outside the gene matches: 4. Germline V gene data show CDR1 as SGHTA and CDR2 as FQGTGA. This CDR3 comprises 17 residues. The CDR3 sequence is CASSLIGTSGYQETQYF. The CDR3 DNA sequence: TGTGCCAGCAGCTTAATTGGGACTAGCGGATACCAAGAGACCCAGTACTTC.

This clone turned up a few times. The chain joins TRBV10-3 to TRBJ2-7, with 7 nucleotides matching TRBD1. The length of the CDR3 is 12 residues. Per germline, CDR1 ENHRY and CDR2 SYGVKD. With 4 bases clipped from V and 4 bases from J, the junction kept 1 base outside the gene matches. The CDR3 loop is CAISVQGYEQYF. In DNA, the CDR3 is TGTGCCATCAGTGTACAGGGGTACGAGCAGTACTTC.